This T cell receptor (beta chain) was found in a study of blood T cell repertoires in COVID-19. Method: immunoSEQ multiplex PCR; TCRdb's copy keeps in-frame clones and lacks some. The data hold about 56,000 clones, with around 90% observed a single time. Germline V CDR1 and CDR2: MNHEY, SVGAGI. The CDR3 has 15 residues. Trimming stripped 3 bases from V and 7 bases from J, with 15 bases between. Sequencing input: peripheral blood. The V and J genes are TRBV6-5 and TRBJ1-4, with D perhaps matching TRBD1 (5 bases). The receptor was derived from a human donor in a cohort sampled during active COVID-19. The DNA of the CDR3 is TGTGCCAGCAGTTATTATACGGGGGGAGGTGAAAAACTGTTTTTT. Translating it yields CASSYYTGGGEKLFF.